The T cell receptor (beta chain) described here comes from a study of shared clonotypes between healthy human individuals. Germline V gives CDR1 MNHNY, CDR2 SVGAGI (reference sequence). V lost 5 bases and J lost 10; bases outside the gene matches: 10. The CDR3 runs 16 residues. Assay used: immunoSEQ multiplex PCR; TCRdb lists only in-frame clones, some missing. The repertoire consists of roughly 2.4 million clones, with about 94% occurring once and the leading ten covering 0.13%. The TCR sequence derives from a man aged 18 to 30 in good health. Sequencing input: naive CD4+ T cells sorted from blood. The subset was: CD45RA+ positively selected. This chain uses TRBV6-6 with TRBJ2-6; 11 bases agree with TRBD2. The CDR3 spells CASSPNVGTSGNVLTF. CDR3 sequence (DNA): TGTGCCAGCAGTCCGAATGTGGGGACTAGCGGTAACGTCCTGACTTTC.